This is a list of T cell receptor beta chains from one sample in a study of control samples from healthy donors and cancer patients. Profiled with immunoSEQ multiplex PCR; TCRdb holds only in-frame clones, not every one. There are roughly 400,000 clones in the sample; 80% to 95% occur only once, and about 6.3% lies in the top ten. Sequenced input: PBMCs. The source of these receptors is a middle-aged man with head and neck cancer. The CDR3 runs from the conserved cysteine through the conserved F or W. A D gene is named only where the DNA matches it firmly. A clone size is listed for some rows: how often the clone was seen (once, few, many), or a class if it is expanded.

CDR3aa	CDR3nt	v_gene	j_gene	abundance	d_gene
CASSLTTGTSYNEQFF	TGCGCCAGCAGCTTGACGACAGGTACCTCCTACAATGAGCAGTTCTTC	TRBV5-1	TRBJ2-1	NA	NA
CSVFKSGELFF	TGCAGCGTTTTCAAGTCCGGGGAGCTGTTTTTT	TRBV29-1	TRBJ2-2	NA	NA
CATSRDTGNNQPQHF	TGTGCCACCAGCAGAGACACAGGGAACAATCAGCCCCAGCATTTT	TRBV15	TRBJ1-5	NA	NA
CATSDPATGQNRYEQYF	TGTGCCACCAGTGATCCTGCAACGGGACAGAACCGCTACGAGCAGTACTTC	TRBV24-1	TRBJ2-7	NA	TRBD1
CASRLQAGGNQPQHF	TGTGCCAGCAGGTTACAGGCGGGAGGAAATCAGCCCCAGCATTTT	TRBV7-8	TRBJ1-5	NA	NA
CASSPWLNSYNEQFF	TGTGCCAGCAGCCCATGGCTAAACTCCTACAATGAGCAGTTCTTC	TRBV7-9	TRBJ2-1	NA	NA
CASALGAKETQYF	TGTGCTAGTGCCCTAGGGGCCAAAGAGACCCAGTACTTC	TRBV12-5	TRBJ2-5	NA	NA
CASSIVAGEETQYF	TGTGCCAGTAGTATAGTCGCAGGGGAAGAGACCCAGTACTTC	TRBV19	TRBJ2-5	NA	NA
CASSQLPPGQGAYGYTF	TGCGCCAGCAGCCAACTGCCTCCGGGACAGGGGGCTTATGGCTACACCTTC	TRBV4-1	TRBJ1-2	NA	TRBD1
CAWTRGTFTETQYF	TGTGCCTGGACCCGCGGGACCTTCACTGAGACCCAGTACTTC	TRBV30	TRBJ2-5	few	NA
CASSQVPRSGYGYTF	TGTGCCAGCAGCCAAGTGCCAAGGTCCGGCTATGGCTACACCTTC	TRBV14	TRBJ1-2	NA	NA
CASSLSSYEQYF	TGTGCCAGCAGCCTGAGCTCCTACGAGCAGTACTTC	TRBV9	TRBJ2-7	NA	NA
CASSQGTGLLREYF	TGCGCCAGCAGTCAAGGGACAGGGTTACTACGTGAGTACTTC	TRBV23-1	TRBJ2-7	NA	TRBD1
CASSDEGSEGANVLTF	TGTGCCAGCAGTGACGAGGGCTCCGAGGGGGCCAACGTCCTGACTTTC	TRBV6-4	TRBJ2-6	NA	NA
CASSPIRSGANVLTF	TGTGCCAGCAGCCCGATTCGCTCTGGGGCCAACGTCCTGACTTTC	TRBV7-8	TRBJ2-6	once	NA